Listed below are T cell receptor beta chains from one sample, sequenced in a study of neurological immune-mediated disorders. TCRdb reprocessed the 5' RACE reads via MiXCR and lists one record per CDR3 protein. The sample has 25,000 to 35,000 distinct CDR3 sequences; about 15% are singletons. Material for sequencing was PBMCs. All receptors derive from a man between 65 and 79 years old in good health. Each CDR3 is given with its conserved first and last residue. Fields, in order: CDR3 protein, CDR3 DNA, clone size, CDR3 length, V gene, J gene, D gene. A D gene is named only where the DNA matches it firmly. Not every row has a clone size; where given, it reads once, few, many or a size class.

cdr3_aa: CSASPIGVNEAFF; cdr3_nt: TGCAGTGCTAGCCCGATCGGAGTTAATGAAGCTTTCTTT; clone_size: many; cdr3_length: 13; v_call: TRBV20-1; j_call: TRBJ1-1; d_call: -
cdr3_aa: CASSFGTGAYEQYF; cdr3_nt: TGTGCCAGCAGCTTTGGGACAGGGGCCTACGAGCAGTACTTC; clone_size: many; cdr3_length: 14; v_call: TRBV7-2; j_call: TRBJ2-7; d_call: TRBD1
cdr3_aa: CASSFEGRGQPQHF; cdr3_nt: TGTGCCAGCAGCTTCGAGGGGAGGGGGCAGCCCCAGCATTTT; clone_size: many; cdr3_length: 14; v_call: TRBV7-2; j_call: TRBJ1-5; d_call: -
cdr3_aa: CASSGRGALSYEQYF; cdr3_nt: TGTGCCAGCAGTGGAAGGGGGGCTCTCTCCTACGAGCAGTACTTC; clone_size: many; cdr3_length: 15; v_call: TRBV7-2; j_call: TRBJ2-7; d_call: -
cdr3_aa: CASSSTGINQPQHF; cdr3_nt: TGTGCCAGCAGTTCAACAGGTATCAATCAGCCCCAGCATTTT; clone_size: -; cdr3_length: 14; v_call: TRBV7-9; j_call: TRBJ1-5; d_call: -
cdr3_aa: CASSLDREQFF; cdr3_nt: TGTGCCAGCAGCTTAGACCGTGAGCAGTTCTTC; clone_size: many; cdr3_length: 11; v_call: TRBV7-2; j_call: TRBJ2-1; d_call: -
cdr3_aa: CASRDYNEQFF; cdr3_nt: TGTGCCAGCAGAGACTACAATGAGCAGTTCTTC; clone_size: many; cdr3_length: 11; v_call: TRBV6-2/TRBV6-3; j_call: TRBJ2-1; d_call: -
cdr3_aa: CASSYFGIGYTF; cdr3_nt: TGTGCCAGCAGTTACTTCGGGATTGGCTACACCTTC; clone_size: many; cdr3_length: 12; v_call: TRBV6-5; j_call: TRBJ1-2; d_call: -
cdr3_aa: CSARDQGGLTDTQYF; cdr3_nt: TGCAGTGCTAGAGATCAGGGGGGGCTCACAGATACGCAGTATTTT; clone_size: many; cdr3_length: 15; v_call: TRBV20-1; j_call: TRBJ2-3; d_call: -
cdr3_aa: CASSPMGDKNTEAFF; cdr3_nt: TGTGCCAGCAGCCCTATGGGGGACAAGAACACTGAAGCTTTCTTT; clone_size: many; cdr3_length: 15; v_call: TRBV6-2/TRBV6-3; j_call: TRBJ1-1; d_call: -
cdr3_aa: CSATYPGQGRLLNYGYTF; cdr3_nt: TGCAGTGCAACCTATCCGGGACAGGGGCGACTGCTTAACTATGGCTACACCTTC; clone_size: many; cdr3_length: 18; v_call: TRBV20-1; j_call: TRBJ1-2; d_call: TRBD1
cdr3_aa: CASSYRAGKRETQYF; cdr3_nt: TGTGCCAGCAGTTACAGAGCGGGAAAGCGGGAGACCCAGTACTTC; clone_size: -; cdr3_length: 15; v_call: TRBV6-6; j_call: TRBJ2-5; d_call: TRBD2
cdr3_aa: CASRKEGQPQHF; cdr3_nt: TGTGCCAGCAGAAAAGAGGGCCAGCCCCAGCATTTT; clone_size: many; cdr3_length: 12; v_call: TRBV12-3/TRBV12-4; j_call: TRBJ1-5; d_call: -
cdr3_aa: CASSTPGTANIQYF; cdr3_nt: TGTGCCAGCAGTACCCCGGGGACAGCCAACATTCAGTACTTC; clone_size: many; cdr3_length: 14; v_call: TRBV28; j_call: TRBJ2-4; d_call: TRBD1
cdr3_aa: CASSLGYSYEQYF; cdr3_nt: TGCGCCAGCAGCTTGGGCTACTCCTACGAGCAGTACTTC; clone_size: many; cdr3_length: 13; v_call: TRBV5-1; j_call: TRBJ2-7; d_call: -
cdr3_aa: CASSLSPGGQPQHF; cdr3_nt: TGTGCCAGCAGTTTATCACCTGGGGGTCAGCCCCAGCATTTT; clone_size: many; cdr3_length: 14; v_call: TRBV12-3/TRBV12-4; j_call: TRBJ1-5; d_call: -
cdr3_aa: CASSASGTENTEAFF; cdr3_nt: TGTGCCAGCAGCGCCTCCGGGACAGAGAACACTGAAGCTTTCTTT; clone_size: many; cdr3_length: 15; v_call: TRBV7-2; j_call: TRBJ1-1; d_call: TRBD1
cdr3_aa: CASSLPGGETQYF; cdr3_nt: TGTGCCAGCAGCCTACCGGGTGGAGAGACCCAGTACTTC; clone_size: many; cdr3_length: 13; v_call: TRBV7-9; j_call: TRBJ2-5; d_call: -
cdr3_aa: CATSDPPAGEQYF; cdr3_nt: TGTGCCACCAGTGACCCCCCGGCAGGCGAGCAGTACTTC; clone_size: many; cdr3_length: 13; v_call: TRBV24-1; j_call: TRBJ2-7; d_call: -
cdr3_aa: CASSRGQGEQYF; cdr3_nt: TGTGCCAGCAGCCGAGGACAGGGCGAGCAGTACTTC; clone_size: many; cdr3_length: 12; v_call: TRBV12-3/TRBV12-4; j_call: TRBJ2-7; d_call: TRBD1